Each of the 27 T cell receptor beta chains below was sequenced from the same sample in a study of OX40 agonist ivuxolimab in advanced cancers. The data were produced by immunoSEQ multiplex PCR, yet TCRdb's version contains in-frame clones alone and is incomplete. The sample lists approximately 90,000 clones, roughly 84% seen once, with more than 0.25% in the top ten. Specimen: CD4+ or CD8+ T cells sorted from blood, collected in a trial of the OX40 agonist ivuxolimab. The receptors shown here come from an adult with an advanced solid tumor such as melanoma, head and neck, liver or kidney cancer.

V usage is TRBV9 and J usage is TRBJ1-4; D is undetermined. CDR1 and CDR2 (germline): SGDLS, YYNGEE. CDR3 length: 15 amino acids. The V end lost 0 bases, the J end lost 4 bases, and 10 bases lay between the germline ends. The chain's CDR3 is CASSVDRGGNEKLFF. CDR3 DNA: TGTGCCAGCAGCGTAGACCGGGGTGGTAATGAAAAACTGTTTTTT.

V usage is TRBV10-3 and J usage is TRBJ1-1; 7 bases agree with TRBD1. Germline values: CDR1 ENHRY, CDR2 SYGVKD. The CDR3 covers 15 residues. Trimming removed 4 bases from V and 0 bases from J; junction bases left unmatched: 5. Here the CDR3 reads CAISAQGIMNTEAFF. CDR3 coding DNA: TGTGCCATCAGTGCACAGGGGATCATGAACACTGAAGCTTTCTTT.

The gene calls are TRBV6-5 and TRBJ2-7; D gene uncertain. CDR3 size: 15 residues. Trimming shortened V by 0 bases and J by 0 bases, and 9 bases separated the two germline ends. Germline V CDR1 and CDR2: MNHEY, SVGAGI. CDR3 DNA: TGTGCCAGCAGTTACTCGATGCTGGGCTCCTACGAGCAGTACTTC. Translated: CASSYSMLGSYEQYF.

This rearrangement joins TRBV19 to TRBJ1-5, with 8 nucleotides matching TRBD1. This CDR3 has 16 residues. The J segment lost 1 base and the V segment lost 4 bases, leaving 6 bases of the junction unmatched. Germline V CDR1 and CDR2: LNHDA, SQIVND (reference sequence). The CDR3 DNA reads TGTGCCAGTAGTAGGGTAACAGGGGGGAGCAATCAGCCCCAGCATTTT. It yields the protein CASSRVTGGSNQPQHF.

The gene calls are TRBV5-1 and TRBJ1-5, with 9 bases lining up with TRBD1. Germline lookup yields CDR1 SGHRS and CDR2 YFSETQ. The junction had 0 bases not matched to a gene; V was cut back by 0 bases and J by 5 bases. The CDR3 sequence is 14 residues long. CDR3 amino acids: CASSLGDRDQPQHF. The CDR3 DNA reads as TGCGCCAGCAGCTTGGGGGACAGGGATCAGCCCCAGCATTTT.

This chain uses TRBV18 with TRBJ1-2, with D unresolved. Germline CDR1 reads KGHSH; CDR2 reads LQKENI. CDR3 length equals 15 residues. V shed 6 bases and J shed 6 bases, with 20 bases lying between them. CDR3: CASSPRAASLDGYTF. CDR3 coding DNA: TGTGCCAGCTCCCCAAGGGCAGCATCCTTGGATGGCTACACCTTC.

Written as DNA, the CDR3 is TGTGCCAGTAATCCGGGACGTAGCCATGAGCAGTTCTTC. Translated: CASNPGRSHEQFF. The genes are TRBV19 and TRBJ2-1; D may be TRBD1 or TRBD2 (5 bases each). Germline-derived CDR1 and CDR2 are LNHDA and SQIVND (reference sequence). The ends were cut back, 7 bases at V and 8 bases at J, with 15 bases in the middle. The CDR3 totals 13 residues.

The CDR3 sequence: CASSNQAGGRLETQYF. In DNA form, the CDR3 reads TGTGCCAGCAGCAACCAAGCGGGGGGGCGTTTAGAGACCCAGTACTTC. The V call is TRBV7-2, the J call TRBJ2-5; 10 nucleotides match TRBD2. The CDR3 contains 16 residues. The germline V gene has CDR1 SGHTA and CDR2 FQGNSA. J was trimmed by 4 bases and V by 5 bases; bases with no gene match: 10.

The CDR3 bases are TGTGCCAGCAGCCGAACGAGCGGGGGGGCCGCAGATACGCAGTATTTT. Its translation: CASSRTSGGAADTQYF. This sequence joins TRBV7-2 and TRBJ2-3; 10 nucleotides agree with TRBD2. Germline V gene lookup returns CDR1 SGHTA and CDR2 FQGNSA. This CDR3 spans 16 amino acids. The J segment lost 4 bases and the V segment lost 5 bases, leaving 9 bases of the junction unmatched. Combining the CDR3 with reference TRBV7-2 and TRBJ2-3 gives the whole variable domain GAGVSQSPSNKVTEKGKDVELRCDPISGHTALYWYRQSLGQGLEFLIYFQGNSAPDKSGLPSDRFSAERTGGSVSTLTIQRTQQEDSAVYLCASSRTSGGAADTQYFGPGTRLTVL.

V is TRBV18 and J is TRBJ1-1; tentatively, D is TRBD1 (5 bases). CDR1 KGHSH and CDR2 LQKENI come from the germline V gene. This CDR3 contains 14 residues. Trimming pared 3 bases from V and 1 base from J, leaving 9 bases between. The CDR3 is CASSPPDRNTEAFF. The CDR3 DNA sequence: TGTGCCAGCTCACCCCCCGACAGGAACACTGAAGCTTTCTTT.

The rearrangement uses TRBV19 and TRBJ2-2; 9 bases map to TRBD1. J lost 5 bases, V lost 5 bases, and 9 bases had no gene match. CDR1 is LNHDA, CDR2 SQIVND, per germline (reference sequence). CDR3 size: 16 residues. CDR3 nucleotides: TGTGCCAGTAGTGACTGGACAGGGGAGGGGACCGGGGAGCTGTTTTTT. It yields the protein CASSDWTGEGTGELFF.

V and J are TRBV5-4 and TRBJ2-5, with 8 bases aligning to TRBD2. With V trimmed by 3 bases and J by 3 bases, 1 base remained unmatched. This CDR3 region has 13 residues. Looked up from germline, CDR1 is SGHNT and CDR2 is YYREEE (reference sequence). Here the CDR3 DNA reads TGTGCCAGCAGCTATAGCGGGGAAGAGACCCAGTACTTC. Encoded protein: CASSYSGEETQYF.

The CDR3 bases are TGTGCCAGCAGCATCGGGGACGGCACAGATACGCAGTATTTT. It encodes CASSIGDGTDTQYF. The V and J genes are TRBV9 and TRBJ2-3; perhaps D is TRBD1 or TRBD2 (5 bases each). Germline V gives CDR1 SGDLS, CDR2 YYNGEE. V shed 4 bases and J shed 1 base, with 10 bases lying between them. This CDR3 spans 14 amino acids.

The chain uses TRBV11-2 and TRBJ2-1; D assignment may be TRBD1 or TRBD2 (5 bases each). The V end was cut by 5 bases, the J end by 9 bases, with 20 bases between. Germline loops: CDR1 SGHAT, CDR2 FQNNGV. The CDR3 spans 15 residues. CDR3 nucleotides: TGTGCCAGCAGCAGGCTTGGGGGACCGTCGGGTGAGCAGTTCTTC. It specifies CASSRLGGPSGEQFF.

Here the CDR3 DNA reads TGTGCCAGCAGCGGCCGGGGCCCACAAAACTACGAGCAGTACTTC. It encodes CASSGRGPQNYEQYF. The chain joins TRBV11-2 to TRBJ2-7; D possibly uses TRBD1 or TRBD2 (5 bases each). This CDR3 spans 15 amino acids. The germline V gene has CDR1 SGHAT and CDR2 FQNNGV. V was clipped by 5 bases and J by 3 bases, with 17 bases between them.

The chain is built from TRBV19 and TRBJ2-7; 10 nucleotides agree with TRBD2. After removal of 3 bases from V and 7 bases from J, the junction contained 9 bases not matched to a gene. This CDR3 contains 15 residues. CDR1 and CDR2 from the germline V gene are LNHDA and SQIVND (reference sequence). CDR3 region: CASSMRTSGFREQYF. DNA for the CDR3: TGTGCCAGTAGTATGAGGACTAGCGGTTTTAGGGAGCAGTACTTC.

The J gene is TRBJ1-5, the V gene TRBV19; weak D call: TRBD1 (5 bases). The V gene lost 10 bases and the J gene lost 0 bases, with 16 bases spanning the gap. CDR1 is LNHDA and CDR2 is SQIVND in the germline V gene (reference sequence). The CDR3 runs to 15 residues. The CDR3 reads CATRTQGYSNQPQHF. Here the CDR3 DNA reads TGTGCCACTAGAACCCAGGGATATAGCAATCAGCCCCAGCATTTT.

This clone was recorded only once. The chain joins TRBV5-8 to TRBJ2-1; no definite D call. CDR1 and CDR2 from the germline V gene are SGHTS and YDEGEE. The CDR3 sequence is 15 residues long. V lost 0 bases and J 0 bases, leaving 7 bases between the germline ends. The CDR3 nucleotides read TGTGCCAGCAGCTTGGGGATCAGCTCCTACAATGAGCAGTTCTTC. Protein product: CASSLGISSYNEQFF.

This sequence joins TRBV5-1 and TRBJ2-2, with a tentative D call TRBD2 (6 bases). The CDR3 has 14 residues. V lost 5 bases, J lost 4 bases, and 12 bases lay in between. Germline assignment: CDR1 SGHRS and CDR2 YFSETQ. CDR3 nucleotide sequence: TGCGCCAGCAGATCAGAGGGACTCACCGGGGAGCTGTTTTTT. Translating it yields CASRSEGLTGELFF. The full variable domain, rest sourced from reference TRBV5-1 and TRBJ2-2, is KAGVTQTPRYLIKTRGQQVTLSCSPISGHRSVSWYQQTPGQGLQFLFEYFSETQRNKGNFPGRFSGRQFSNSRSEMNVSTLELGDSALYLCASRSEGLTGELFFGEGSRLTVL.

V is TRBV14 and J is TRBJ2-5; D uncertain. Germline V CDR1 and CDR2: SGHDN, FVKESK. The CDR3 is 14 residues long. The V and J ends lost 0 bases and 7 bases respectively, with 12 bases between them. The CDR3 sequence: CASSQDGEDGTQYF. The CDR3 DNA reads TGTGCCAGCAGCCAAGACGGTGAAGACGGGACCCAGTACTTC.

This clone came up once. The chain employs TRBV21-1 and TRBJ1-5. TRBV21-1 is labeled a pseudogene. The CDR3 loop spans 16 amino acids. DNA of the CDR3: TGTGCGCTGCACAAGGGGGGGGGCAGGATGAATCAGCCCCAGCATTTT. It translates to CALHKGGGRMNQPQHF.

The V gene is TRBV19, the J gene TRBJ2-3, with D possibly matching TRBD2 (6 bases). The CDR3 has 17 residues. Germline V CDR1 and CDR2: LNHDA, SQIVND (reference sequence). Deletions cut 1 base from V and 4 bases from J, with 18 bases between. Here the CDR3 DNA reads TGTGCCAGTAGTATAGGGGGCGCGGGGAACCGGGCAGATACGCAGTATTTT. Amino acids: CASSIGGAGNRADTQYF.

The V call is TRBV6-5, the J call TRBJ2-7; D not resolved. The CDR3 loop spans 13 amino acids. Germline CDR1 is MNHEY and CDR2 is SVGAGI. Trimming stripped 3 bases from V and 5 bases from J, with 11 bases between. The CDR3 DNA follows: TGTGCCAGCAGTTATCGGAGAGCAAACGAGCAGTACTTC. It yields the protein CASSYRRANEQYF.

CDR3 residues: CASSLRMDLPGDTQYF. The CDR3 DNA reads TGTGCCAGCAGCCTTAGAATGGACCTTCCTGGGGATACGCAGTATTTT. This chain joins TRBV7-8 and TRBJ2-3; D call uncertain. The CDR3 totals 16 residues. Germline CDR1 is SGHVS and CDR2 is FQNEAQ. The V and J ends lost 5 bases and 6 bases respectively, with 21 bases between them.

The rearrangement links TRBV14 to TRBJ2-7, with a possible D match to TRBD1 (6 bases). Deletions cut 4 bases from V and 1 base from J, with 11 bases between. Germline V gene sequence: CDR1 SGHDN, CDR2 FVKESK. The CDR3 has 14 amino acids. The CDR3 protein is CASSLDSISYEQYF. In nucleotides, the CDR3 is TGTGCCAGCAGCCTGGACAGCATTTCCTACGAGCAGTACTTC.

On this clone: The identical CDR3 is also encoded by other nucleotide sequences in the sample. This chain links TRBV5-1 with TRBJ1-1, with D perhaps matching TRBD1 (5 bases). The V end lost 2 bases, the J end lost 2 bases, and 7 bases lay between the germline ends. The CDR3 totals 13 residues. Looked up from germline, CDR1 is SGHRS and CDR2 is YFSETQ. The DNA of the CDR3 is TGCGCCAGCAGCTTCGGGGGAAACACTGAAGCTTTCTTT. Protein: CASSFGGNTEAFF.

The rearrangement uses TRBV10-1 and TRBJ2-3, with a weak D call TRBD2 (5 bases). CDR1 and CDR2 (germline): WNHNN, SYGVQD (reference sequence). The CDR3 runs to 13 residues. Trimming shortened V by 10 bases and J by 0 bases, and 11 bases separated the two germline ends. CDR3 residues: CATSDSSTDTQYF. The CDR3 DNA sequence: TGCGCCACCTCGGACTCCAGCACAGATACGCAGTATTTT.